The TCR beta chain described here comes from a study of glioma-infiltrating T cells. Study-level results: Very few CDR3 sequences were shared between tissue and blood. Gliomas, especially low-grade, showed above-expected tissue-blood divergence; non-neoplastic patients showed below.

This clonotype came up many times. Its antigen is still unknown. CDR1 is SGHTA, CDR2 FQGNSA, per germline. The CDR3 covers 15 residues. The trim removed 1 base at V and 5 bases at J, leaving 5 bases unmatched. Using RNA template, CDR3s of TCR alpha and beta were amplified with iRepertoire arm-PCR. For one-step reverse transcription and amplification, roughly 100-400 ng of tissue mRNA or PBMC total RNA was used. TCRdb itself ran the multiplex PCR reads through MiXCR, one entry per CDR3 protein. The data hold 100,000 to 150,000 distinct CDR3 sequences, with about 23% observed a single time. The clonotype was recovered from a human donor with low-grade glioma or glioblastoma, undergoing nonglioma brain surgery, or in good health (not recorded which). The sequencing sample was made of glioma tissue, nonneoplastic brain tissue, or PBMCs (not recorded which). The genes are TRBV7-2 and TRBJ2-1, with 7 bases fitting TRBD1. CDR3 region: CASSLGGQLHNEQFF. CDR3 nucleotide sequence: TGTGCCAGCAGCTTAGGGGGACAGCTCCACAATGAGCAGTTCTTC.